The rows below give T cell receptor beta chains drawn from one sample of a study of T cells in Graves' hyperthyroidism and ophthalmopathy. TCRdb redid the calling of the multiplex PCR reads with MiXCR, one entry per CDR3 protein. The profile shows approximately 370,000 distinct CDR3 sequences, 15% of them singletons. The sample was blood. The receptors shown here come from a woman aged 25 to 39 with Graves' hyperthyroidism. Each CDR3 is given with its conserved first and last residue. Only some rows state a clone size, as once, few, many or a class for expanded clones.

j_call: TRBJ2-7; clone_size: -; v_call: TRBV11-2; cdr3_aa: CASSLLLGNEQYF
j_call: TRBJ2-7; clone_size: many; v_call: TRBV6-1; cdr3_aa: CASSETLKTSAGGQYF
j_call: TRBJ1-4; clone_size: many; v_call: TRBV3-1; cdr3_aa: CASSHRGLTNEKLFF
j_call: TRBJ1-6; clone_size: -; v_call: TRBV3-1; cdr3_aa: CASSQPSGTGGSPLHF
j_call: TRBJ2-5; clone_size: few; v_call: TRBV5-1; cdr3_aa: CASRTSGSLQETQYF
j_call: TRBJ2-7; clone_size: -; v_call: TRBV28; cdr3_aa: CASNQWRDRGDEQYF
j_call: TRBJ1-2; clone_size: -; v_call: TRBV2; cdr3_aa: CASSGRGGGRRYGYTF
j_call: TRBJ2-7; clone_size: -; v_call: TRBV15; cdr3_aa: CATSRDRLAYEQYF
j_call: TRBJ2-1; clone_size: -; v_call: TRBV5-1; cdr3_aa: CASSFGWEAGGSRNEQFF
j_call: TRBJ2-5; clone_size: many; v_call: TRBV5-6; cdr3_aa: CASSLAGQGMETQYF
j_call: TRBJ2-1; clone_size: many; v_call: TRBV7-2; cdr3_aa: CASSFAGTSGSEQFF
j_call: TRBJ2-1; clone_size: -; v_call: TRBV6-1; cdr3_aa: CASSPGLANYNEQFF
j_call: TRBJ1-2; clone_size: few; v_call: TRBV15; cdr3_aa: CATSRDSETIYGYTF
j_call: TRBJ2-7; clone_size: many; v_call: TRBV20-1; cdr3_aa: CSARGLSGRALGDEQYF
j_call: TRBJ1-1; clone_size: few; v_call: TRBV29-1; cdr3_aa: CSVDYVGGADTEAFF
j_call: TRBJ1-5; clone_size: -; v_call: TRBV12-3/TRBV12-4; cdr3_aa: CASSLGHRPQHF
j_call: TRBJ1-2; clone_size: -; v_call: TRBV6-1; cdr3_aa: CATRLYGYTF
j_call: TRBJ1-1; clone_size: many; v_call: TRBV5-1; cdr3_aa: CASSGGRGSLMNTEAFF
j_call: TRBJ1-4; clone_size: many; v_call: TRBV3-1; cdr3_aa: CASSQFGNNEKLFF
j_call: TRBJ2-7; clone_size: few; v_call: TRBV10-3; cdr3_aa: CAISAGRGYEQYF
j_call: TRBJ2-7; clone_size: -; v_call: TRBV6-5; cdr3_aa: CASIKAGGFEQYF
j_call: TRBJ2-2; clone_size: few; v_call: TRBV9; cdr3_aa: CASSRQQGPGELFF
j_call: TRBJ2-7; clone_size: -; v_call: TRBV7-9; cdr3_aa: CASSCKGARCEQYF
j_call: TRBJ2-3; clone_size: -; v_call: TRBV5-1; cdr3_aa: CASSRAGASTDTQYF
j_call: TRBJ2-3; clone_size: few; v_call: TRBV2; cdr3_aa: CASSISRGEVVTDTQYF
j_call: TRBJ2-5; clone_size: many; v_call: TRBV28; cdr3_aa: CASSLGQLQETQYF
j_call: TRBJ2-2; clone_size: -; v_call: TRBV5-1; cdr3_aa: CASSSEGLPGELFF
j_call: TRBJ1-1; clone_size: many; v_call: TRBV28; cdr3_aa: CASSSTGRAEAFF
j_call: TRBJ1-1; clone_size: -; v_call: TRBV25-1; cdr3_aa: CAASGGNTEAFF
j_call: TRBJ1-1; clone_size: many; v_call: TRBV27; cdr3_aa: CASSLSWGSGTEAFF
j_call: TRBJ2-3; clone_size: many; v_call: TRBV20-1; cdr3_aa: CSARAVSRTYTDTQYF
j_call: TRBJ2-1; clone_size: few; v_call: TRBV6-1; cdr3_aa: CASTAPGLAYRNEQFF
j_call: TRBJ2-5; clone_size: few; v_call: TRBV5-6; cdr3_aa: CASSVTGAGQETQYF
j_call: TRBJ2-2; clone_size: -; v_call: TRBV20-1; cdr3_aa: CSARGGQGWTGELFF
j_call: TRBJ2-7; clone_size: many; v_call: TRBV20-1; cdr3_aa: CSARAGTSGRSYEQYF
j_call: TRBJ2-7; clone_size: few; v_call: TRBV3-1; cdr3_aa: CASSQDGYSEQYF
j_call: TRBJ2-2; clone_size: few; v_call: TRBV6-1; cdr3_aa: CASSDSAGSGELFF
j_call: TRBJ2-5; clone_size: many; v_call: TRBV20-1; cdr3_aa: CSAIPVGTSGVKETQYF
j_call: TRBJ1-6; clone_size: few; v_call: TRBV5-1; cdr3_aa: CASSGESLYNSPLHF
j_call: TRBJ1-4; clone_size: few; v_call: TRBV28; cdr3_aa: CASSRPVGRIGGEKLFF
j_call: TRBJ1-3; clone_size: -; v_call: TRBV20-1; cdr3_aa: CSAADLNTIYF
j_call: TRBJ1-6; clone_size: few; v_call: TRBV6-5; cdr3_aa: CASSSRGDSPLHF
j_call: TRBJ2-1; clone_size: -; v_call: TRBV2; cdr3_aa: CASSAKSLSGLTQFF
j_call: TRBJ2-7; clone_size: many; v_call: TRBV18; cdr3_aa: CASSPRLLGNTYEQYF
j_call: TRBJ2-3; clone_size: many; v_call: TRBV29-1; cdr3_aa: CSVLKRDRDGTDTQYF
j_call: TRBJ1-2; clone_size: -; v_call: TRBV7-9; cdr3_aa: CASSLYGFDGYTF
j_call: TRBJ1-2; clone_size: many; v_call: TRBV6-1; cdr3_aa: CASRDDRGGYGYTF
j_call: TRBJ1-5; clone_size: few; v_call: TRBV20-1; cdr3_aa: CSADLGHQYNQPQHF
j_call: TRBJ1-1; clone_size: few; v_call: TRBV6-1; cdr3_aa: CASSRQGLGTEAFF
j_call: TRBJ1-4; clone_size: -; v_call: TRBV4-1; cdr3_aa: CASSLEGGTAYEKLFF
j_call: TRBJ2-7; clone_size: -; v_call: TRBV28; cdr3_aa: CASSFLAEGYEQYF
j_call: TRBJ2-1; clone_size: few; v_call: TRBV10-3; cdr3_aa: CAISGTSGWDDEQFF